These 13 T cell receptor beta chains share one sample of origin, sequenced in a study of T cell repertoires in cytomegalovirus infection. Each CDR3 protein gets one entry after TCRdb re-called the reads with MiXCR. The sample consists of around 570,000 distinct CDR3 sequences, 35% to 50% of them appearing once. Their antigens are not known. Sequenced here: cultured PBMCs, sampled from culture after CMV antigen stimulation. Every receptor here comes from a human donor in good health (CMV status not recorded). Some clones in this sample may be carry-over from other donors' samples.

This clonotype was counted only a few times. V usage is TRBV6-2 or TRBV6-3 and J usage is TRBJ1-5; 11 nucleotides match TRBD1. Germline V gives CDR1 MNHEY, CDR2 SVGEGT. J was trimmed by 7 bases and V by 2 bases; bases with no gene match: 10. This CDR3 spans 17 amino acids. The CDR3 DNA follows: TGTGCCAGCAGTTACCATACCGGACAGGGGGCTGGGCAGCCCCAGCATTTT. It specifies CASSYHTGQGAGQPQHF.

In this sample, this clonotype turned up a few times. The chain couples TRBV7-6 to TRBJ2-1, with D maybe TRBD2 (5 bases). The CDR3 runs to 14 residues. CDR1 SGHVS and CDR2 FNYEAQ come from the germline V gene. V lost 4 bases, J lost 5 bases, and 12 bases lay in between. The CDR3: CASSSIRGHNEQFF. The CDR3 region has the DNA TGTGCCAGCAGCTCAATAAGAGGGCACAATGAGCAGTTCTTC.

This rearrangement joins TRBV27 to TRBJ2-1; TRBD1 might be the D (6 bases). The germline V and J ends were trimmed by 6 bases and 6 bases, with 18 bases remaining between them. The germline V gene has CDR1 MNHEY and CDR2 SMNVEV (reference sequence). The CDR3 extends over 15 amino acids. In DNA, the CDR3 is TGTGCCAGCAGAACCACAGGGCGCTGGGGCAATGAGCAGTTCTTC. Its protein product is CASRTTGRWGNEQFF.

This clonotype was detected a few times. The chain employs TRBV5-6 and TRBJ2-3, with a possible D match to TRBD2 (6 bases). The length of the CDR3 is 14 residues. Germline assignment: CDR1 SGHDT and CDR2 YYEEEE. Deletions cut 4 bases from V and 6 bases from J, with 15 bases between. The chain's CDR3 is CASSPGVAADTQYF. The DNA of the CDR3 is TGTGCCAGCAGCCCCGGGGTAGCGGCTGATACGCAGTATTTT.

V and J are TRBV7-2 and TRBJ2-3; possibly TRBD2 for D (5 bases). Per the germline V gene, CDR1 is SGHTA and CDR2 is FQGNSA. This CDR3 contains 14 residues. Trimming shortened V by 7 bases and J by 1 base, and 12 bases separated the two germline ends. In nucleotides, the CDR3 is TGTGCCAGCAATCCGGCGGGTGGCACAGATACGCAGTATTTT. Its translation is CASNPAGGTDTQYF.

The table lists this clonotype with a few counts. The chain couples TRBV7-6 to TRBJ2-1, with a weak D call TRBD1 (5 bases). V gave up 5 bases and J gave up 6 bases, with 8 bases separating them. The CDR3 runs to 12 residues. From germline, CDR1 is SGHVS and CDR2 FNYEAQ. CDR3 region: CASSPGINEQFF. For the CDR3, the DNA is TGTGCCAGCAGCCCAGGGATCAATGAGCAGTTCTTC.

The chain carries TRBV29-1 and TRBJ2-2; tentatively, D is TRBD1 (6 bases). The CDR3 consists of 14 residues. V was shortened by 4 bases and J by 7 bases, with 16 bases between the two germline ends. Germline CDR1 SQVTM, CDR2 ANQGSEA. CDR3 DNA: TGCAGCGTTGCCTCCGTGGGGGCAGACGGGGAGCTGTTTTTT. Protein product: CSVASVGADGELFF.

The CDR3 loop reads CSAREGGRRAGAYEQYF. Here the CDR3 DNA reads TGCAGTGCTAGAGAAGGGGGCCGGCGAGCGGGAGCCTACGAGCAGTACTTC. The genes are TRBV20-1 and TRBJ2-7; D might be TRBD2 (8 bases). This CDR3 contains 17 residues. The germline gives CDR1 DFQATT, CDR2 SNEGSKA (reference sequence). Between the trimmed V and J ends, which lost 0 bases and 2 bases, there was a span of 20 bases.

Worth noting for this clonotype: This could be a read error, since a much larger clone is one nucleotide away. This chain's CDR3 is CASSLKIRENTEASF. In DNA, the CDR3 is TGTGCCAGCAGCTTAAAAATCCGGGAGAACACTGAAGCTTCCTTT. V is TRBV7-2 and J is TRBJ1-1, with D hard to call. The CDR3 spans 15 residues. Per germline, CDR1 SGHTA and CDR2 FQGNSA. Combining the CDR3 with reference TRBV7-2 and TRBJ1-1 gives the whole variable domain GAGVSQSPSNKVTEKGKDVELRCDPISGHTALYWYRQSLGQGLEFLIYFQGNSAPDKSGLPSDRFSAERTGGSVSTLTIQRTQQEDSAVYLCASSLKIRENTEASFGQGTRLTVV.

This clonotype appeared a few times. This rearrangement joins TRBV20-1 to TRBJ1-1; D is uncertain. The germline CDR1 and CDR2 sequences are DFQATT and SNEGSKA (reference sequence). V was shortened by 0 bases and J by 3 bases, with 11 bases between the two germline ends. The CDR3 totals 14 residues. Here the CDR3 reads CSARDPSVDTEAFF. The CDR3 bases are TGCAGTGCTAGAGACCCCTCCGTGGACACTGAAGCTTTCTTT.

This clonotype was counted ten times or more. The chain joins TRBV7-2 to TRBJ2-7, with TRBD1 as a possible D gene (5 bases). This CDR3 has 13 residues. CDR1 and CDR2 (germline): SGHTA, FQGNSA. Deletions cut 3 bases from V and 4 bases from J, with 10 bases between. The CDR3 coding sequence is TGTGCCAGCAGCTTGGGGCATACGTACGAGCAGTACTTC. It translates to CASSLGHTYEQYF.

The table lists this clonotype with a few counts. This rearrangement joins TRBV11-2 to TRBJ1-1; 8 nucleotides line up with TRBD1. V shed 5 bases and J 1 base; nucleotides not matched to a gene: 6. Germline V gene lookup returns CDR1 SGHAT and CDR2 FQNNGV. The CDR3 length is 15 residues. CDR3 residues: CASSQQGGANTEAFF. The CDR3 DNA follows: TGTGCCAGCAGCCAACAGGGGGGAGCGAACACTGAAGCTTTCTTT.

This chain uses TRBV12-3 or TRBV12-4 with TRBJ1-2, with D hard to call. V lost 3 bases, J lost 5 bases, and 7 bases lay in between. The CDR3 contains 12 residues. As DNA, the CDR3 is TGTGCCAGCAGTTTTAAGAGTTATGGCTACACCTTC. This codes for CASSFKSYGYTF.